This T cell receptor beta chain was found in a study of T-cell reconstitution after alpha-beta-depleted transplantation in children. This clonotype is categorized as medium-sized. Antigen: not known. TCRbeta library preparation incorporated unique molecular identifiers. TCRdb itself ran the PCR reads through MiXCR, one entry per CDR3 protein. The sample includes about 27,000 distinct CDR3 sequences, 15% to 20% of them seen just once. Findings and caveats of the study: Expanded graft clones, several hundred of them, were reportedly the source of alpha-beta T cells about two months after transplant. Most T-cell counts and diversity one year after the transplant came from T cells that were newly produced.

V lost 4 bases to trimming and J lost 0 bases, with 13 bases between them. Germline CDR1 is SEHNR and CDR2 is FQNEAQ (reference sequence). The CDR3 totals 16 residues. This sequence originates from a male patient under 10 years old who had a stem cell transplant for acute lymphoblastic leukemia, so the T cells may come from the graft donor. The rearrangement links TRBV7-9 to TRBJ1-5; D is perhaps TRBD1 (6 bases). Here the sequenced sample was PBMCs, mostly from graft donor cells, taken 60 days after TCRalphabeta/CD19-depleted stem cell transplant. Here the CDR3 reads CASSSDRFTSNQPQHF. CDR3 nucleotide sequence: TGTGCCAGCAGCTCAGACAGGTTCACTAGCAATCAGCCCCAGCATTTT.